This T cell receptor beta chain came from a study of early T cells in non-severe SARS-CoV-2 infection. The wider study: With bulk RNA from unsorted whole blood as input, sequencing yielded unpaired chains.

Individual cDNA molecules received unique molecular identifiers during library preparation. TCRdb reprocessed the 5' RACE reads with MiXCR, giving one entry per CDR3 protein. The sample has about 100,000 distinct CDR3 sequences, less than 15% seen once. This clonotype was picked up many times. Its antigen is undetermined. Study-wide findings and caveats: There was a bias toward anti-spike CD8 responses in VDJdb matching, which missed private and CD4 specificities.

The CDR3 sequence is 14 residues long. From germline, CDR1 is LGHDT and CDR2 YNNKEL (reference sequence). After removal of 4 bases from V and 4 bases from J, the junction contained 4 bases not matched to a gene. The chain carries TRBV3-1 and TRBJ2-7; 10 bases map to TRBD1. The sequence was obtained from an adult who was a healthcare worker with PCR-confirmed SARS-CoV-2 infection or an uninfected control (not recorded which). Sequencing input: whole blood. As DNA, the CDR3 is TGTGCCAGCAGCCGCCGGGACAGGGGTTACGAGCAGTACTTC. Translating it yields CASSRRDRGYEQYF.